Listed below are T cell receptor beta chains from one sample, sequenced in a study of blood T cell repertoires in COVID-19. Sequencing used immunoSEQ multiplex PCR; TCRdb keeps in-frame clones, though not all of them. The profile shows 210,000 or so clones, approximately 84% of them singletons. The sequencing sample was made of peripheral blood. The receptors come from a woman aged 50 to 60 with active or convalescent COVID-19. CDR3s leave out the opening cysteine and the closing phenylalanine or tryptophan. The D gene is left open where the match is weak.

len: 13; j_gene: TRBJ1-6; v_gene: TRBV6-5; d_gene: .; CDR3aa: ASSLMRQGRSPLH
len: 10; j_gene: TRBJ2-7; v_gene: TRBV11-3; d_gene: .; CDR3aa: ASSLGRGEQY
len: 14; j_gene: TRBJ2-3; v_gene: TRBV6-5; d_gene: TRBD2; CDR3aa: ASSYTSGGSTDTQY
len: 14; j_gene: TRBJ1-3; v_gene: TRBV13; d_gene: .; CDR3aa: ASSFRPSSSGNTIY
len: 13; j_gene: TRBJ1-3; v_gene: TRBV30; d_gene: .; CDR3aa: AWSNMRGAGNTIY
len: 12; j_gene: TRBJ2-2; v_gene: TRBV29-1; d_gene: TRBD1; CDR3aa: SVKTGILTGELF
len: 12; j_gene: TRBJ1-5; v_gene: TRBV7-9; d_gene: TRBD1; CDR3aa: ASSLGQGFQPQH
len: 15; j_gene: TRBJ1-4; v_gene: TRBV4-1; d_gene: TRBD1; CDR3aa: ASSQDPDRGNGEKLF
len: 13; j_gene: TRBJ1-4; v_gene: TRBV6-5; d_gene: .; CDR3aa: ASSSEGATNEKLF
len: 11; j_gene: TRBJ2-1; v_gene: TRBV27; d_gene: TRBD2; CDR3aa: ASRLADANEQF
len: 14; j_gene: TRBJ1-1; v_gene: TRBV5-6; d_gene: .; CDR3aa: ASSLDPRGMNTEAF
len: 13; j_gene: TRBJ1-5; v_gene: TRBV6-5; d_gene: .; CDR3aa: ASTREPYSNQPQH
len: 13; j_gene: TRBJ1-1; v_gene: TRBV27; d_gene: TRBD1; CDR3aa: ASSSGQGVGTEAF
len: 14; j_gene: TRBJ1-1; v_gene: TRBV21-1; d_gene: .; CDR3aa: ASSKGGGGKNTEAF
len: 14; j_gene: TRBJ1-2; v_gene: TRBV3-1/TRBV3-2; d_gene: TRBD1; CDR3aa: ASSSRDRAINYGYT
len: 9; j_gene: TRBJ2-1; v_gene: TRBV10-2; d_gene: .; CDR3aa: ASTSYNEQF
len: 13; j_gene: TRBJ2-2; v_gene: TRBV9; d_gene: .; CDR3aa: ASSVQGQGTGELF
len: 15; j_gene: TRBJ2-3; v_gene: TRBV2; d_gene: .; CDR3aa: ASSEDGGLISSDTQY
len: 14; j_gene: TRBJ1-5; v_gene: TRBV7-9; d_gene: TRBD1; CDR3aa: ASSLGQGVGNQPQH
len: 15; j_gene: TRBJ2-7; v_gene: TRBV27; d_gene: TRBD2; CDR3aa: ASSYQGLAGDPYEQY
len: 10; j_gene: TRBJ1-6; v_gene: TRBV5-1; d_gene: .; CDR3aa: ASSLSGDPLH
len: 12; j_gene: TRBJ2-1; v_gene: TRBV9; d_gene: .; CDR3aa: ASSREMSYNEQF
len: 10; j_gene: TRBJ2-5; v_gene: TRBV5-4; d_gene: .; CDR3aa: ASSLVSETQY
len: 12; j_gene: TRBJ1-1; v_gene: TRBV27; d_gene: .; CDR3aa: ASRRGERDTEAF
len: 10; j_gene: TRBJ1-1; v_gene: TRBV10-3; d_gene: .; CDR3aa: AISELDTEAF
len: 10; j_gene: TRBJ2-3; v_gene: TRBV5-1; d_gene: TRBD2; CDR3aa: ASRGEYGTQY
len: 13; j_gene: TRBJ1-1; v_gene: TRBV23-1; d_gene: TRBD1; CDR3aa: ASSQSTGDHTEAF